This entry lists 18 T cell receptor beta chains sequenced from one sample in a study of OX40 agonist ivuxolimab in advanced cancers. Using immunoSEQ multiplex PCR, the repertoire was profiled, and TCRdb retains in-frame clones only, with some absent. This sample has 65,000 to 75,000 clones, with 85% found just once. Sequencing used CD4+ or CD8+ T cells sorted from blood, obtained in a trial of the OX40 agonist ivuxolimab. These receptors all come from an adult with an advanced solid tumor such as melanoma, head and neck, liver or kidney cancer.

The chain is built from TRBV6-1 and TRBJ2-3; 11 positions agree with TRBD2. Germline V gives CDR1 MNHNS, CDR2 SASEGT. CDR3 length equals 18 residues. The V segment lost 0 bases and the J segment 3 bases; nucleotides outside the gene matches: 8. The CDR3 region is CASSEASSGRPFTDTQYF. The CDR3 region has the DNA TGTGCCAGCAGTGAAGCTTCTAGCGGGAGGCCCTTTACAGATACGCAGTATTTT.

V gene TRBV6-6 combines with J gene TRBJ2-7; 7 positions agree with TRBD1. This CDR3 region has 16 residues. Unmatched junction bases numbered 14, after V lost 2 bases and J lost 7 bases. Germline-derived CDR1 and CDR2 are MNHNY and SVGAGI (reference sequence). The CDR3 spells CASSYGVLGQLREQYF. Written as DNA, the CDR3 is TGTGCCAGCAGTTACGGGGTGTTGGGACAGCTGAGGGAGCAGTACTTC.

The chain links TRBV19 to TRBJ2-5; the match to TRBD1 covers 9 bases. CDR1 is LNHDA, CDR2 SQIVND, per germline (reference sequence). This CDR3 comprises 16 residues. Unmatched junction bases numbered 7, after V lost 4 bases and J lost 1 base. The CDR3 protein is CASSTSWDRVQETQYF. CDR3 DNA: TGTGCCAGTAGTACTAGCTGGGACAGGGTCCAAGAGACCCAGTACTTC. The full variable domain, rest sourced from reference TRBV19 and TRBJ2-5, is DGGITQSPKYLFRKEGQNVTLSCEQNLNHDAMYWYRQDPGQGLRLIYYSQIVNDFQKGDIAEGYSVSREKKESFPLTVTSAQKNPTAFYLCASSTSWDRVQETQYFGPGTRLLVL.

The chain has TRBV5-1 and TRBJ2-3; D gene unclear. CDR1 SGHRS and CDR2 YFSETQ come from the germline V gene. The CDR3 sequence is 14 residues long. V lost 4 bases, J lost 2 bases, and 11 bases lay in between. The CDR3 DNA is TGCGCCAGCAGCGAAGACCCTTCCACAGATACGCAGTATTTT. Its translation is CASSEDPSTDTQYF.

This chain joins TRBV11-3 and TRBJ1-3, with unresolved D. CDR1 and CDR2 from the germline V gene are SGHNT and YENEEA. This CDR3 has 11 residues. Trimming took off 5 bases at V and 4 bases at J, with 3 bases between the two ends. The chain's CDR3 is CASSLGNTIYF. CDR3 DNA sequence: TGTGCCAGCAGCCTAGGAAACACCATATATTTT.

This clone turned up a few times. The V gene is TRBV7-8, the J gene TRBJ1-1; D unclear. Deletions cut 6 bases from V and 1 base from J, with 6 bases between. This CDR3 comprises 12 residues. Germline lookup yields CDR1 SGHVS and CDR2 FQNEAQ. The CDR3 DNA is TGTGCCAGCAGGACACCGAACACTGAAGCTTTCTTT. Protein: CASRTPNTEAFF.

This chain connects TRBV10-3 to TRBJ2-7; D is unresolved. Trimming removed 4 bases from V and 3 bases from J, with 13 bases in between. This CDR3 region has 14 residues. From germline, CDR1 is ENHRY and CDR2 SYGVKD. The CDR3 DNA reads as TGTGCCATCAGTGGAAACTTTGGCAGCTACGAGCAGTACTTC. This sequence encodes CAISGNFGSYEQYF.

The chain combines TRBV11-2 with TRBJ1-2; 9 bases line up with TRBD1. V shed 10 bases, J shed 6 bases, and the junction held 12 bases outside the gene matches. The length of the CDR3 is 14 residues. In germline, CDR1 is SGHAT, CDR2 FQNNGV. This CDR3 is CATLGGQGGNGYTF. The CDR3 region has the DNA TGTGCCACTTTAGGGGGACAGGGTGGCAATGGCTACACCTTC.

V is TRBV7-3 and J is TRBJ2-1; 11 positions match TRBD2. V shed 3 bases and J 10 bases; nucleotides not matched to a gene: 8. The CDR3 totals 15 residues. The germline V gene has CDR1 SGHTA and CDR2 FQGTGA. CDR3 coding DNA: TGTGCCAGCAGCTTGGGGACTAGCGGTACGATAGAGCAGTTCTTC. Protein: CASSLGTSGTIEQFF.

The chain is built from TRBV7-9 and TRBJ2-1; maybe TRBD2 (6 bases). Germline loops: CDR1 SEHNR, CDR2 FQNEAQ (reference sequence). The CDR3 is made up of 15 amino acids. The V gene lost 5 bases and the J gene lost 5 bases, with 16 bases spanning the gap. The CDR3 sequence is CASSPRGSGDNEQFF. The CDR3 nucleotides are TGTGCCAGCAGCCCCCGGGGTAGCGGAGACAATGAGCAGTTCTTC. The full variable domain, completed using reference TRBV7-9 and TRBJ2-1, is DTGVSQNPRHKITKRGQNVTFRCDPISEHNRLYWYRQTLGQGPEFLTYFQNEAQLEKSRLLSDRFSAERPKGSFSTLEIQRTEQGDSAMYLCASSPRGSGDNEQFFGPGTRLTVL.

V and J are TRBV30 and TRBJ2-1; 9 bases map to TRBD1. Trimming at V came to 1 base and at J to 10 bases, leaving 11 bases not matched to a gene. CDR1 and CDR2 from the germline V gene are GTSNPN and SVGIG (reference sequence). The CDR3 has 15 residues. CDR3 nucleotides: TGTGCCTGGAGTGCCGGGGACAGGGAGAAGAACGAGCAGTTCTTC. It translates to CAWSAGDREKNEQFF.

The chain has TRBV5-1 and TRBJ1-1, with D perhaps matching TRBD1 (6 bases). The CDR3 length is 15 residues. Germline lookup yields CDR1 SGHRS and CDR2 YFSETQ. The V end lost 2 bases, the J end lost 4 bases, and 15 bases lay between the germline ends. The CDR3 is CASSFAGGAGTEAFF. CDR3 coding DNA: TGCGCCAGCAGCTTTGCGGGGGGCGCGGGCACTGAAGCTTTCTTT.

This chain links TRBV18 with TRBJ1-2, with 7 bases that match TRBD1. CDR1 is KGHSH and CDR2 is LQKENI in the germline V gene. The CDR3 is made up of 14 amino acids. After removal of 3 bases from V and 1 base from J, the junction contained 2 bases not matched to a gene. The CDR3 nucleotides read TGTGCCAGCTCACCTACAGGGGATAACTATGGCTACACCTTC. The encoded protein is CASSPTGDNYGYTF. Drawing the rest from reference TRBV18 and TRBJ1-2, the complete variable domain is NAGVMQNPRHLVRRRGQEARLRCSPMKGHSHVYWYRQLPEEGLKFMVYLQKENIIDESGMPKERFSAEFPKEGPSILRIQQVVRGDSAAYFCASSPTGDNYGYTFGSGTRLTVV.

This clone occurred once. The DNA for the CDR3 is TGTGCCAGCAGCTTGTCAGCGACCTACGAGCAGTACTTC. This translates into CASSLSATYEQYF. J is TRBJ2-7 and V is TRBV5-4; D is unresolved. Germline CDR1 SGHNT, CDR2 YYREEE (reference sequence). The CDR3 spans 13 residues. Trimming removed 1 base at V and 2 bases at J, with 7 bases between.

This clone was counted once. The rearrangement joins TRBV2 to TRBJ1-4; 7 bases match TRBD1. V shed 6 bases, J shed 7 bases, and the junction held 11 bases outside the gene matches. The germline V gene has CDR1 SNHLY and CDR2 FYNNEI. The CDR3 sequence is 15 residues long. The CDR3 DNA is TGTGCCAGCAGCGGCGGAAGGGGGCAGGGTGAAAAACTGTTTTTT. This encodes CASSGGRGQGEKLFF. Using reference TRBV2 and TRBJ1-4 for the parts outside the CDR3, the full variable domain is EPEVTQTPSHQVTQMGQEVILRCVPISNHLYFYWYRQILGQKVEFLVSFYNNEISEKSEIFDDQFSVERPDGSNFTLKIRSTKLEDSAMYFCASSGGRGQGEKLFFGSGTQLSVL.

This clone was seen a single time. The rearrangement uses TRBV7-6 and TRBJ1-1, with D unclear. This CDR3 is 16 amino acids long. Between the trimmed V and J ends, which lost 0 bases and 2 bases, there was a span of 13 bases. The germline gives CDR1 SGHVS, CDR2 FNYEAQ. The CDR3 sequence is CASSLAADKGNTEAFF. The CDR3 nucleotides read TGTGCCAGCAGCTTAGCCGCCGACAAGGGCAACACTGAAGCTTTCTTT. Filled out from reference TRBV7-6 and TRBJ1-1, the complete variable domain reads GAGVSQSPRYKVTKRGQDVALRCDPISGHVSLYWYRQALGQGPEFLTYFNYEAQQDKSGLPNDRFSAERPEGSISTLTIQRTEQRDSAMYRCASSLAADKGNTEAFFGQGTRLTVV.

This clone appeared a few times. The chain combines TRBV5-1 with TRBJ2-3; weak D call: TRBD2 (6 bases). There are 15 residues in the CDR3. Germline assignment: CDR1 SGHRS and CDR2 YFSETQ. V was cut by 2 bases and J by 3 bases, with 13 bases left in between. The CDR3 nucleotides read TGCGCCAGCAGCTTTCGACTAGGCCTGACAGATACGCAGTATTTT. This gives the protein CASSFRLGLTDTQYF.

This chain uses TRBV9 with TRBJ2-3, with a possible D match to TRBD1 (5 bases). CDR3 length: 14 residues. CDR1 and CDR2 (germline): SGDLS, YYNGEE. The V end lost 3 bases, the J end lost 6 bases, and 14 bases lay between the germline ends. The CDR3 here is CASSGGLSHDTQYF. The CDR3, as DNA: TGTGCCAGCAGCGGGGGCCTGTCCCACGATACGCAGTATTTT. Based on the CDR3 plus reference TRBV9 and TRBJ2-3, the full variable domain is DSGVTQTPKHLITATGQRVTLRCSPRSGDLSVYWYQQSLDQGLQFLIQYYNGEERAKGNILERFSAQQFPDLHSELNLSSLELGDSALYFCASSGGLSHDTQYFGPGTRLTVL.